The T cell receptor beta chain under discussion was sequenced for a study of blood T cell repertoires in COVID-19. Study background: Specimens from acute and convalescent COVID-19 originated in the United States, Italy and Spain. Sources were T cells, B-cell-depleted T cells, or PBMCs; the material itself was cDNA or gDNA.

The CDR3 totals 14 residues. Germline assignment: CDR1 MDHEN and CDR2 SYDVKM. V was cut by 7 bases and J by 2 bases, with 14 bases left in between. Per the original data handling: From reference gene primer amplification, estimates of nucleated cell counts were derived. The protocol was immunoSEQ multiplex PCR, while the TCRdb copy is restricted to in-frame clones and leaves out a portion. V, J and clone size reflect that table, while D and trimming were determined from the DNA. The repertoire consists of about 160,000 clones, with about nine tenths occurring once and the leading ten covering 3.5% to 4.5%.

The source of this sequence is a woman in her 70s with acute or convalescent COVID-19. This chain links TRBV28 with TRBJ2-5; tentative D call: TRBD1 (6 bases). Sequencing input: peripheral blood. The CDR3 DNA reads TGTGCCAGCACCCTGGACAGAAATCAAGAGACCCAGTACTTC. Amino acids: CASTLDRNQETQYF. Full variable domain (outside the CDR3, taken from reference TRBV28 and TRBJ2-5): DVKVTQSSRYLVKRTGEKVFLECVQDMDHENMFWYRQDPGLGLRLIYFSYDVKMKEKGDIPEGYSVSREKKERFSLILESASTNQTSMYLCASTLDRNQETQYFGPGTRLLVL.